One sample yielded the 27 T cell receptor beta chains listed below, sequenced in a study of CD8 T cell repertoires and HIV-1 epitope variants. These TCRs are of unknown antigen specificity. TCRdb keeps only in-frame clones here, not all; method: immunoSEQ multiplex PCR. The table has about 5,000 clones, around 70% seen once; the top ten hold roughly 44%. Sequencing was performed on cultured CD8+ T cells derived from PBMCs. The receptor source for this set is a male donor with HIV.

This clone was seen a handful of times. J is TRBJ2-7 and V is TRBV27; TRBD2 might be the D (5 bases). Trimming cost V 3 bases and J 1 base, with 7 bases left between them. This CDR3 is built from 13 residues. Germline V CDR1 and CDR2: MNHEY, SMNVEV (reference sequence). In DNA form, the CDR3 reads TGTGCCAGCAGTTTCGGGGAATCCTACGAGCAGTACTTC. Translation: CASSFGESYEQYF.

This chain connects TRBV21-1 to TRBJ1-5. TRBV21-1 is deemed a pseudogene. This CDR3 spans 15 amino acids. CDR3 DNA: TGTGCCAGCAGCAAAGGGTCGTATAGCAATCAGCCCCAGCATTTT. Protein: CASSKGSYSNQPQHF.

V gene TRBV6-1 combines with J gene TRBJ1-5; D unclear. Per the germline V gene, CDR1 is MNHNS and CDR2 is SASEGT. This CDR3 region has 16 residues. V was pared by 1 base and J by 3 bases, with 13 bases between. The CDR3 is CASSEDWVGDNQPQHF. The CDR3, as DNA: TGTGCCAGCAGTGAAGATTGGGTGGGAGACAATCAGCCCCAGCATTTT.

The chain carries TRBV27 and TRBJ2-3, with 7 bases aligning to TRBD2. The V gene end was trimmed by 6 bases and the J gene end by 2 bases; junction bases not matched to a gene: 5. The CDR3 runs to 14 residues. The germline V gene encodes CDR1 MNHEY and CDR2 SMNVEV (reference sequence). The chain's CDR3 is CASRPLAVTDTQYF. CDR3 in DNA: TGTGCCAGCAGGCCTCTAGCGGTCACAGATACGCAGTATTTT.

CDR3 coding DNA: TGTGCCAGCAGCGTAGGGGTACGCGGAAACACCATATATTTT. Its protein product is CASSVGVRGNTIYF. The chain uses TRBV9 and TRBJ1-3; no firm D call. CDR3 length: 14 amino acids. V shed 0 bases and J shed 4 bases, with 8 bases lying between them. Looked up from germline, CDR1 is SGDLS and CDR2 is YYNGEE.

This clone qualifies as medium-sized. The chain recombines TRBV7-9 with TRBJ1-5, with D possibly TRBD1 on 5 matching bases. From germline, CDR1 is SEHNR and CDR2 FQNEAQ (reference sequence). Trimming stripped 6 bases from V and 6 bases from J, with 9 bases between. CDR3 length: 12 amino acids. The CDR3 sequence: CASRAGTQPQHF. The CDR3, as DNA: TGTGCCAGCAGAGCGGGGACTCAGCCCCAGCATTTT.

In its sample, this clone was seen a few times. This chain connects TRBV19 to TRBJ1-2; weak D call: TRBD1 (5 bases). The V gene's germline CDR1 is LNHDA and CDR2 SQIVND (reference sequence). V was cut by 3 bases and J by 3 bases, with 14 bases left in between. The CDR3 spans 15 residues. CDR3: CASSISRDSYYGYTF. CDR3 DNA: TGTGCCAGTAGTATCTCCCGCGACAGTTACTATGGCTACACCTTC.

CDR3 DNA: TGTGCCAGCAGTTTGGGCCAACCCCCCTACAATGAGCAGTTCTTC. Translation: CASSLGQPPYNEQFF. The chain is built from TRBV27 and TRBJ2-1, with D unresolved. Germline-derived CDR1 and CDR2 are MNHEY and SMNVEV (reference sequence). V was cut by 3 bases and J by 2 bases, with 11 bases left in between. This CDR3 comprises 15 residues.

Within the sample, this clone is large. The CDR3 spells CASSQDPVELDYGYTF. The CDR3 DNA reads as TGCGCCAGCAGCCAAGATCCCGTCGAACTCGACTATGGCTACACCTTC. This sequence joins TRBV4-3 and TRBJ1-2; no firm D call. This CDR3 is built from 16 residues. V lost 0 bases and J 3 bases, leaving 14 bases between the germline ends. Germline CDR1 reads LGHNA; CDR2 reads YSLEER.

The chain couples TRBV6-5 to TRBJ2-5; D assignment may be TRBD1 or TRBD2 (5 bases each). CDR1 and CDR2 (germline): MNHEY, SVGAGI. The CDR3 has 12 amino acids. Trimming cost V 2 bases and J 5 bases, with 6 bases left between them. DNA of the CDR3: TGTGCCAGCAGTTACGAGGGGGAGACCCAGTACTTC. Translated, it gives CASSYEGETQYF.

This chain connects TRBV7-2 to TRBJ1-3; D is unresolved. Germline loops: CDR1 SGHTA, CDR2 FQGNSA. The germline V and J ends were trimmed by 1 base and 2 bases, with 9 bases remaining between them. The CDR3 contains 15 residues. CDR3 region: CASSLGLGAGNTIYF. The CDR3 DNA is TGTGCCAGCAGCTTAGGATTAGGAGCTGGAAACACCATATATTTT. The complete variable domain, with remaining parts taken from reference TRBV7-2 and TRBJ1-3, reads GAGVSQSPSNKVTEKGKDVELRCDPISGHTALYWYRQSLGQGLEFLIYFQGNSAPDKSGLPSDRFSAERTGGSVSTLTIQRTQQEDSAVYLCASSLGLGAGNTIYFGEGSWLTVV.

This clone came up a few times. The chain has TRBV28 and TRBJ2-7, with D possibly being TRBD1 or TRBD2 (5 bases each). V lost 3 bases, J lost 5 bases, and 14 bases lay in between. CDR1 and CDR2 from the germline V gene are MDHEN and SYDVKM. CDR3 length equals 14 residues. The CDR3 here is CASSFVSGTDEQYF. In DNA, the CDR3 is TGTGCCAGCAGTTTCGTATCAGGGACCGACGAGCAGTACTTC.

The gene calls are TRBV28 and TRBJ1-5; the match to TRBD1 covers 9 bases. The CDR3 has 17 amino acids. Germline loops: CDR1 MDHEN, CDR2 SYDVKM. Losses at the gene ends were 5 bases for V and 6 bases for J; bases not matched to a gene: 14. CDR3 residues: CASSQWTGQGFSQPQHF. The CDR3 nucleotides are TGTGCCAGCAGTCAATGGACGGGACAGGGATTTAGTCAGCCCCAGCATTTT.

The chain links TRBV7-2 to TRBJ2-7, with D maybe TRBD1 (6 bases). The CDR3 totals 15 residues. Trimming pared 8 bases from V and 2 bases from J, leaving 19 bases between. Germline V gene lookup returns CDR1 SGHTA and CDR2 FQGNSA. The CDR3 sequence: CASLFHSTGTYEQYF. The CDR3 DNA follows: TGTGCCAGCCTCTTTCATAGCACAGGGACCTACGAGCAGTACTTC.

The genes are TRBV27 and TRBJ1-1, with 10 bases lining up with TRBD1. The CDR3 is 17 residues long. Germline loops: CDR1 MNHEY, CDR2 SMNVEV (reference sequence). V was clipped by 4 bases and J by 4 bases; unmatched bases: 12. The CDR3 DNA sequence: TGTGCCAGCAGTTCCCCCGGGACAGGGGTGATTTCCACTGAAGCTTTCTTT. Translation: CASSSPGTGVISTEAFF.

The V gene is TRBV27, the J gene TRBJ2-7; 7 bases fit TRBD2. Germline V gene sequence: CDR1 MNHEY, CDR2 SMNVEV (reference sequence). The CDR3 has 14 amino acids. Unmatched junction bases numbered 12, after V lost 7 bases and J lost 6 bases. The CDR3, as DNA: TGTGCCAGCAAAGGTGGGGGGGGTTTGGCCGAGCAGTACTTC. Amino acids: CASKGGGGLAEQYF.

J is TRBJ2-5 and V is TRBV9; TRBD1 aligns across 8 bases. Germline V lookup: CDR1 SGDLS, CDR2 YYNGEE. The CDR3 is 15 residues long. V lost 0 bases to trimming and J lost 5 bases; unmatched junction nucleotides: 6. The CDR3 DNA follows: TGTGCCAGCAGCGTAGGGACAGGGAAAGGGGAGACCCAGTACTTC. This gives the protein CASSVGTGKGETQYF.

The rearrangement links TRBV13 to TRBJ2-1; no firm D call. The CDR3 spans 12 residues. Germline CDR1 PRHDT, CDR2 FYEKMQ (reference sequence). V lost 1 base and J lost 12, with 10 bases in between. DNA for the CDR3: TGTGCCAGCAGCTTAGCGCTGGGGTCGCAGTTCTTC. Amino acids: CASSLALGSQFF.

This chain joins TRBV5-1 and TRBJ1-2; D remains unclear. The ends were cut back, 1 base at V and 1 base at J, with 5 bases in the middle. The CDR3 is made up of 13 amino acids. The germline gives CDR1 SGHRS, CDR2 YFSETQ. The CDR3 loop is CASSLRVNYGYTF. The DNA for the CDR3 is TGCGCCAGCAGCTTGAGGGTTAACTATGGCTACACCTTC.

The chain couples TRBV6-1 to TRBJ2-7; perhaps TRBD1 as D (6 bases). Germline CDR1 MNHNS, CDR2 SASEGT. Between the trimmed V and J ends, which lost 4 bases and 0 bases, there was a span of 13 bases. CDR3 length: 15 amino acids. Written as DNA, the CDR3 is TGTGCCAGCAGTGCCGGACAGAGGAGCTCCTACGAGCAGTACTTC. Amino acids: CASSAGQRSSYEQYF.

The chain carries TRBV19 and TRBJ2-1; TRBD2 aligns across 7 bases. With 1 base clipped from V and 0 bases from J, the junction kept 9 bases outside the gene matches. The germline V gene encodes CDR1 LNHDA and CDR2 SQIVND (reference sequence). The CDR3 is 18 residues long. Written as DNA, the CDR3 is TGTGCCAGTAGTATAGTCCTGACTAGCCGGGACTCCTACAATGAGCAGTTCTTC. This sequence encodes CASSIVLTSRDSYNEQFF.

This clone occurred a few times. The chain uses TRBV5-6 and TRBJ1-6; no definite D call. The CDR3 covers 14 residues. V gave up 2 bases and J gave up 8 bases, with 11 bases separating them. Germline loops: CDR1 SGHDT, CDR2 YYEEEE. The CDR3 reads CASSLWEEDSPLHF. Written as DNA, the CDR3 is TGTGCCAGCAGCTTATGGGAGGAGGATTCACCCCTCCACTTT.

The rearrangement links TRBV30 to TRBJ2-3; perhaps TRBD1 as D (6 bases). CDR1 GTSNPN and CDR2 SVGIG come from the germline V gene (reference sequence). Trimming shortened V by 2 bases and J by 6 bases, and 18 bases separated the two germline ends. The CDR3 totals 15 residues. CDR3 in amino acids: CAWSPTLGGYDTQYF. The CDR3 region has the DNA TGTGCCTGGAGTCCAACCCTAGGGGGATATGATACGCAGTATTTT.

A few counts support this clone. The chain combines TRBV2 with TRBJ1-5, with no clear D. Trimming pared 8 bases from V and 12 bases from J, leaving 20 bases between. Germline V gene lookup returns CDR1 SNHLY and CDR2 FYNNEI. CDR3 length: 13 residues. This chain's CDR3 is CASSGVDPIDQHF. The CDR3 coding sequence is TGTGCCAGCTCTGGGGTTGACCCCATAGACCAGCATTTT.

The chain is built from TRBV28 and TRBJ2-7; possible D gene TRBD2, 5 bases. In germline, CDR1 is MDHEN, CDR2 SYDVKM. Trimming removed 2 bases at V and 0 bases at J, with 8 bases between. This CDR3 spans 14 amino acids. CDR3 in DNA: TGTGCCAGCAGTTTAATAGCGAGCTCCTACGAGCAGTACTTC. This encodes CASSLIASSYEQYF.

In its sample, this clone was seen a few times. The chain employs TRBV6-5 and TRBJ2-2, with D uncertain. The CDR3 has 11 amino acids. V was shortened by 5 bases and J by 3 bases, with 1 base between the two germline ends. CDR1 and CDR2 from the germline V gene are MNHEY and SVGAGI. The DNA for the CDR3 is TGTGCCAGCAGTCACACCGGGGAGCTGTTTTTT. Translated: CASSHTGELFF.

This chain links TRBV19 with TRBJ2-6; D is ambiguous. Germline V gives CDR1 LNHDA, CDR2 SQIVND (reference sequence). The CDR3 covers 15 residues. The V end was cut by 5 bases, the J end by 0 bases, with 8 bases between. CDR3 protein: CASSPFTSGANVLTF. CDR3 nucleotides: TGTGCCAGTAGTCCCTTTACCTCTGGGGCCAACGTCCTGACTTTC.